The 13 T cell receptor beta chains listed next were all sequenced from one sample in a study of vaccination and CD4 T cells after COVID-19. The treatment is: approximately nine-day PBMC culture with coronavirus spike peptide pools or control peptides (ViraFEST assay). For these TCRs, the target antigens are not known. Cultured CD4+ T cell DNA was sequenced using the Oncomine TCR Beta short-read assay. TCRdb ran MiXCR on the PCR reads and lists one entry per CDR3 protein. The sample lists about 20,000 distinct CDR3 sequences, roughly 51% occurring once. The sequencing input was CD4+ T cells from blood, cultured in vitro. These receptors were obtained from a human donor who had recovered from COVID-19.

This sequence joins TRBV20-1 and TRBJ1-3, with a tentative D call TRBD1 (6 bases). This CDR3 comprises 14 residues. The V gene lost 4 bases and the J gene lost 0 bases, with 10 bases spanning the gap. Germline-derived CDR1 and CDR2 are DFQATT and SNEGSKA (reference sequence). The CDR3, as DNA: TGCAGTGCTACGGGACATCACTCTGGAAACACCATATATTTT. It encodes CSATGHHSGNTIYF.

This clonotype was counted a few times. The chain combines TRBV19 with TRBJ1-3; no reliable D call. CDR1 is LNHDA, CDR2 SQIVND, per germline (reference sequence). This CDR3 spans 14 amino acids. The V gene lost 7 bases and the J gene lost 0 bases, with 10 bases spanning the gap. CDR3 in DNA: TGTGCCAGTACCGATGGGTACTCTGGAAACACCATATATTTT. Translating it yields CASTDGYSGNTIYF.

This chain connects TRBV4-3 to TRBJ1-1; the D is unclear. Germline-derived CDR1 and CDR2 are LGHNA and YSLEER. This CDR3 comprises 13 residues. V was cut by 3 bases and J by 3 bases, with 8 bases left in between. Written as DNA, the CDR3 is TGCGCCAGCAGCCAGTTCACTTACACTGAAGCTTTCTTT. The encoded protein is CASSQFTYTEAFF.

The sample holds a few counts of this clonotype. The rearrangement links TRBV19 to TRBJ1-2; the D is unclear. Trimming removed 1 base at V and 1 base at J, with 4 bases between. Germline CDR1 is LNHDA and CDR2 is SQIVND (reference sequence). This CDR3 has 13 residues. CDR3 nucleotide sequence: TGTGCCAGTAGTATAGGCATTAACTATGGCTACACCTTC. Protein product: CASSIGINYGYTF.

This clonotype turned up a few times. This chain connects TRBV7-9 to TRBJ2-2, with D perhaps assigned TRBD1 or TRBD2 (6 bases each). The CDR3 consists of 15 residues. Germline V CDR1 and CDR2: SEHNR, FQNEAQ (reference sequence). Trimming cost V 7 bases and J 1 base, with 13 bases left between them. CDR3 in amino acids: CASNQRGENTGELFF. In DNA form, the CDR3 reads TGTGCCAGCAACCAAAGGGGGGAGAACACCGGGGAGCTGTTTTTT.

The V call is TRBV19, the J call TRBJ1-1; 9 positions match TRBD1. This CDR3 is built from 15 residues. V lost 4 bases, J lost 4 bases, and 7 bases stayed unmatched. Germline assignment: CDR1 LNHDA and CDR2 SQIVND (reference sequence). CDR3 sequence (DNA): TGTGCCAGTAGTACGACGACAGGGGGTGGCACTGAAGCTTTCTTT. Protein: CASSTTTGGGTEAFF.

In DNA, the CDR3 is TGTGCCAGCAGTTTTGGTGGGAGGGGTAATATGAACACTGAAGCTTTCTTT. Translating it yields CASSFGGRGNMNTEAFF. The genes are TRBV12-3 or TRBV12-4 and TRBJ1-1; TRBD1 is a possible D gene (5 bases). V shed 3 bases and J shed 0 bases, with 17 bases lying between them. The CDR3 is 17 residues long.

This chain connects TRBV2 to TRBJ2-7; 8 nucleotides line up with TRBD2. CDR3 size: 15 residues. V trimming: 7 bases; J trimming: 4 bases; junction bases outside the gene matches: 12. Germline CDR1 reads SNHLY; CDR2 reads FYNNEI. Written as DNA, the CDR3 is TGTGCCAGCAAGGCGGGGGGATTGGCCTTGTACGAGCAGTACTTC. It encodes CASKAGGLALYEQYF.

The rearrangement uses TRBV7-2 and TRBJ1-1; no clear D gene. This CDR3 is 14 amino acids long. Germline lookup yields CDR1 SGHTA and CDR2 FQGNSA. The V gene lost 3 bases and the J gene lost 11 bases, with 19 bases spanning the gap. The CDR3 nucleotides read TGTGCCAGCAGCTTGGAGACGGGGAGCAGATTGGCTTTCTTT. Its protein product is CASSLETGSRLAFF.

The chain links TRBV6-1 to TRBJ2-7; TRBD2 matches at 8 bases. CDR1 MNHNS and CDR2 SASEGT come from the germline V gene. Germline trimming cut 7 bases from V and 3 bases from J; bases unmatched to any gene: 8. CDR3 length: 14 residues. DNA of the CDR3: TGTGCCAGCACCCTCCGGGAGGGCAACTACGAGCAGTACTTC. This translates into CASTLREGNYEQYF.

The table lists this clonotype with a few counts. The chain has TRBV27 and TRBJ1-6, with a weak D call TRBD1 (5 bases). Trimming stripped 7 bases from V and 3 bases from J, with 19 bases between. This CDR3 contains 17 residues. Germline values: CDR1 MNHEY, CDR2 SMNVEV (reference sequence). CDR3 DNA sequence: TGTGCCAGCATGGACGGGGGACGGGCCCTCTATAATTCACCCCTCCACTTT. It translates to CASMDGGRALYNSPLHF.

This clonotype was picked up a small number of times. This sequence joins TRBV11-2 and TRBJ2-6; D possibly matches TRBD1 or TRBD2 (5 bases each). The germline gives CDR1 SGHAT, CDR2 FQNNGV. This CDR3 region has 15 residues. V shed 4 bases and J shed 4 bases, with 11 bases lying between them. CDR3: CASSSFGAGANVLTF. The CDR3 nucleotides are TGTGCCAGCAGCTCGTTCGGGGCAGGGGCCAACGTCCTGACTTTC.

The rearrangement uses TRBV11-2 and TRBJ2-3; D might be TRBD1 or TRBD2, each matching 5 bases. The CDR3 is 14 amino acids. Germline values: CDR1 SGHAT, CDR2 FQNNGV. V lost 5 bases and J 7 bases, leaving 16 bases between the germline ends. CDR3 nucleotides: TGTGCCAGCAGCGTATTAAGTGGGGGAAATACGCAGTATTTT. Its protein product is CASSVLSGGNTQYF. The complete variable domain, with remaining parts taken from reference TRBV11-2 and TRBJ2-3, reads EAGVAQSPRYKIIEKRQSVAFWCNPISGHATLYWYQQILGQGPKLLIQFQNNGVVDDSQLPKDRFSAERLKGVDSTLKIQPAKLEDSAVYLCASSVLSGGNTQYFGPGTRLTVL.